This entry lists 23 T cell receptor beta chains sequenced from one sample in a study of CD4+ T cells in melanoma. Repertoires were generated with immunoSEQ multiplex PCR, while TCRdb's copy carries only in-frame clones and drops some. Of 10,000 to 13,000 clones listed, 66% are singletons. Sequenced input: cells from a culture (not recorded whether cultured in vitro). The source of these receptors is a human donor with melanoma.

The chain recombines TRBV11-1 with TRBJ2-7, with 7 bases fitting TRBD1. V dropped 5 bases and J dropped 7; count of bases not matched to a gene: 11. Germline values: CDR1 SGHAT, CDR2 FQDESV (reference sequence). The CDR3 extends over 14 amino acids. CDR3 sequence reads: CASSRLGQRGEQYF. CDR3 coding DNA: TGTGCCAGCAGCCGCCTGGGACAGCGCGGAGAGCAGTACTTC.

Only a few counts were recorded for this clone. The J gene is TRBJ1-1, the V gene TRBV30; D uncertain. Deletions cut 1 base from V and 1 base from J, with 7 bases between. CDR3 length equals 13 residues. The germline CDR1 and CDR2 sequences are GTSNPN and SVGIG (reference sequence). CDR3 nucleotide sequence: TGTGCCTGGAGTGAGGGCACGAACACTGAAGCTTTCTTT. Protein sequence: CAWSEGTNTEAFF. Complete variable domain (other parts from reference TRBV30 and TRBJ1-1): SQTIHQWPATLVQPVGSPLSLECTVEGTSNPNLYWYRQAAGRGLQLLFYSVGIGQISSEVPQNLSASRPQDRQFILSSKKLLLSDSGFYLCAWSEGTNTEAFFGQGTRLTVV.

CDR3 sequence (DNA): TGCGCCAGCAGCTTAAACAGGGGGCCGGGTCAGCCCCAGCATTTT. Amino acids: CASSLNRGPGQPQHF. This sequence joins TRBV5-1 and TRBJ1-5; 9 nucleotides align to TRBD1. Germline V gene lookup returns CDR1 SGHRS and CDR2 YFSETQ. V was pared by 2 bases and J by 6 bases, with 6 bases of the junction left unmatched. The CDR3 runs to 15 residues.

The rearrangement uses TRBV23-1 and TRBJ2-7; no definite D call. TRBV23-1 counts as an open reading frame of uncertain function. The CDR3 loop spans 17 amino acids. Trimming left V 0 bases short and J 2 bases short, with 17 bases between. The CDR3 DNA reads TGCGCCAGCAGTCAATCAATCGCCCAGGAAAATACCTACGAGCAGTACTTC. It codes for CASSQSIAQENTYEQYF.

The chain uses TRBV6-6 and TRBJ2-2; D gene ambiguous. The CDR3 has 15 residues. The ends were cut back, 6 bases at V and 7 bases at J, with 18 bases in the middle. Looked up from germline, CDR1 is MNHNY and CDR2 is SVGAGI (reference sequence). The CDR3 reads CASSTPFLEFGELFF. Written as DNA, the CDR3 is TGTGCCAGCAGCACACCCTTTCTAGAGTTCGGGGAGCTGTTTTTT.

This clone was counted once. V gene TRBV18 combines with J gene TRBJ2-2; TRBD1 is a possible D gene (5 bases). The CDR3 sequence is 16 residues long. The ends were cut back, 2 bases at V and 4 bases at J, with 14 bases in the middle. Germline CDR1 reads KGHSH; CDR2 reads LQKENI. The CDR3 reads CASSPSGKGPTGELFF. The DNA for the CDR3 is TGTGCCAGCTCACCATCTGGAAAGGGGCCCACCGGGGAGCTGTTTTTT.

The V gene is TRBV11-3, the J gene TRBJ2-3, with TRBD2 matching over 8 bases. The CDR3 is made up of 15 amino acids. V was pared by 3 bases and J by 6 bases, with 8 bases of the junction left unmatched. Germline-derived CDR1 and CDR2 are SGHNT and YENEEA. CDR3 sequence (DNA): TGTGCCAGCAGCTTCGGGGCGGGGGGCCCGGATACGCAGTATTTT. It specifies CASSFGAGGPDTQYF. Full variable domain (outside the CDR3, taken from reference TRBV11-3 and TRBJ2-3): EAGVVQSPRYKIIEKKQPVAFWCNPISGHNTLYWYLQNLGQGPELLIRYENEEAVDDSQLPKDRFSAERLKGVDSTLKIQPAELGDSAVYLCASSFGAGGPDTQYFGPGTRLTVL.

A word on this clone: Other DNA variants within this sample encode the same CDR3. V is TRBV15 and J is TRBJ2-7; possibly TRBD2 for D (5 bases). V was cut by 0 bases and J by 4 bases, with 7 bases left in between. Germline-derived CDR1 and CDR2 are LNHNV and YYDKDF (reference sequence). The CDR3 is 13 residues long. In DNA, the CDR3 is TGTGCCACCAGCAGAGATCGAGGGTACGAGCAGTACTTC. This sequence encodes CATSRDRGYEQYF.

This clone was seen just once. The chain carries TRBV29-1 and TRBJ2-3, with 7 nucleotides matching TRBD1. V lost 2 bases and J lost 3; bases outside the gene matches: 2. This CDR3 has 13 amino acids. Germline V gene lookup returns CDR1 SQVTM and CDR2 ANQGSEA. DNA of the CDR3: TGCAGCGTTGAAAAGGGGGCGACAGATACGCAGTATTTT. It specifies CSVEKGATDTQYF.

This clone appeared a few times. The chain uses TRBV4-1 and TRBJ1-1; 7 positions agree with TRBD1. With V trimmed by 2 bases and J by 5 bases, 2 bases remained unmatched. The CDR3 covers 13 residues. Germline CDR1 reads MGHRA; CDR2 reads YSYEKL. The CDR3 nucleotides read TGCGCCAGCAGCCAACCGACAGGGACTGAAGCTTTCTTT. It is translated as CASSQPTGTEAFF.

This chain connects TRBV7-9 to TRBJ2-3; possibly TRBD1 for D (6 bases). Trimming took off 2 bases at V and 0 bases at J, with 9 bases between the two ends. The CDR3 is made up of 15 amino acids. Germline assignment: CDR1 SEHNR and CDR2 FQNEAQ (reference sequence). The CDR3, as DNA: TGTGCCAGCAGCTTAATAGGGGGAAGCACAGATACGCAGTATTTT. Its translation is CASSLIGGSTDTQYF.

The chain uses TRBV7-2 and TRBJ1-1, with a possible D match to TRBD1 (6 bases). Per germline, CDR1 SGHTA and CDR2 FQGNSA. Trimming removed 6 bases at V and 5 bases at J, with 19 bases between. The CDR3 runs 15 residues. CDR3 nucleotide sequence: TGTGCCAGCAGAGGGGGGGCGCTTGGGGGAACTGAAGCTTTCTTT. Its translation: CASRGGALGGTEAFF.

The chain links TRBV6-1 to TRBJ1-5, with a possible D match to TRBD1 (5 bases). CDR1 is MNHNS and CDR2 is SASEGT in the germline V gene. The CDR3 consists of 14 residues. With 8 bases removed from V and 4 bases from J, the gap between germline ends came to 15 bases. This chain's CDR3 is CASFTGLLNQPQHF. As DNA, the CDR3 is TGTGCCAGCTTTACGGGACTGCTTAATCAGCCCCAGCATTTT.

The chain uses TRBV7-9 and TRBJ1-6; D possibly corresponds to TRBD1 (6 bases). The CDR3 runs to 14 residues. The germline V and J ends were trimmed by 5 bases and 8 bases, with 13 bases remaining between them. Germline V gene data show CDR1 as SEHNR and CDR2 as FQNEAQ (reference sequence). The CDR3 region has the DNA TGTGCCAGCAGCGCCTGGACAGCCGATTCACCCCTCCACTTT. Amino acid sequence: CASSAWTADSPLHF.

The chain employs TRBV27 and TRBJ1-5, with 9 nucleotides matching TRBD1. The CDR3 length is 13 residues. V gave up 8 bases and J gave up 3 bases; unmatched junction bases: 2. Germline V gene sequence: CDR1 MNHEY, CDR2 SMNVEV (reference sequence). The CDR3 protein is CASGTGINQPQHF. CDR3 bases: TGTGCCAGCGGGACAGGGATCAATCAGCCCCAGCATTTT.

This clone qualifies as large. J is TRBJ1-2 and V is TRBV5-4; no clear D gene. The germline V and J ends were trimmed by 1 base and 6 bases, with 13 bases remaining between them. The CDR3 extends over 14 amino acids. Looked up from germline, CDR1 is SGHNT and CDR2 is YYREEE (reference sequence). The CDR3 sequence: CASSLPWTLDGYTF. CDR3 nucleotide sequence: TGTGCCAGCAGCTTGCCCTGGACCCTAGATGGCTACACCTTC.

This clone was detected only once. The genes are TRBV4-2 and TRBJ2-3; 11 nucleotides match TRBD2. This CDR3 comprises 16 residues. Germline V lookup: CDR1 LGHNA, CDR2 YNFKEQ. V was pared by 1 base and J by 4 bases, with 4 bases of the junction left unmatched. The DNA for the CDR3 is TGTGCCAGCAGCCAAGTCTTAGCGGGGGGGCCAGATACGCAGTATTTT. This encodes CASSQVLAGGPDTQYF.

This clone was picked up a small number of times. The chain uses TRBV27 and TRBJ2-3; 7 bases map to TRBD2. The CDR3 length is 15 residues. Trimming took 3 bases from V and 2 from J; bases not matched to a gene: 5. Germline assignment: CDR1 MNHEY and CDR2 SMNVEV (reference sequence). The CDR3 region is CASSFRGSDTDTQYF. The CDR3 bases are TGTGCCAGCAGTTTCCGCGGGAGTGACACAGATACGCAGTATTTT.

The chain is built from TRBV5-5 and TRBJ1-2, with 9 bases identical to TRBD1. The germline V gene encodes CDR1 SGHKS and CDR2 YYEKEE (reference sequence). The J segment lost 2 bases and the V segment lost 5 bases, leaving 7 bases of the junction unmatched. This CDR3 comprises 15 residues. The CDR3 protein is CASRRPGTGNYGYTF. The CDR3 DNA follows: TGTGCCAGCAGGCGTCCCGGGACAGGGAACTATGGCTACACCTTC.

CDR3 residues: CASTSGGSGNTIYF. CDR3 coding DNA: TGTGCCAGCACCTCTGGGGGCTCTGGAAACACCATATATTTT. The chain uses TRBV6-1 and TRBJ1-3, with a possible D match to TRBD1 (5 bases). Germline loops: CDR1 MNHNS, CDR2 SASEGT. V was clipped by 7 bases and J by 0 bases, with 10 bases between them. This CDR3 is 14 amino acids long.

V is TRBV2 and J is TRBJ2-5; no firm D call. V gave up 2 bases and J gave up 4 bases, with 5 bases separating them. CDR3 length equals 12 residues. Germline V gene lookup returns CDR1 SNHLY and CDR2 FYNNEI. The CDR3 DNA is TGTGCCAGCAGTGAATTTCGAGAGACCCAGTACTTC. This gives the protein CASSEFRETQYF.

The CDR3 coding sequence is TGTGCCAGCAGCAAAGAAGAGGCAACGAACACTGAAGCTTTCTTT. It yields the protein CASSKEEATNTEAFF. V is TRBV21-1 and J is TRBJ1-1. TRBV21-1 is assigned pseudogene status. The CDR3 runs 15 residues.

The chain has TRBV19 and TRBJ1-1; no definite D call. From germline, CDR1 is LNHDA and CDR2 SQIVND (reference sequence). V was cut by 5 bases and J by 4 bases, with 23 bases left in between. This CDR3 has 17 amino acids. Here the CDR3 DNA reads TGTGCCAGTAGTGCGGTGCGGGGTGTTAAATTGCGCACTGAAGCTTTCTTT. Residues: CASSAVRGVKLRTEAFF.